Presented here are 24 T cell receptor beta chains from one specimen sequenced in a study of OX40 agonist ivuxolimab in advanced cancers. Measured with immunoSEQ multiplex PCR; TCRdb has only the in-frame clones, and not every one. This table has 77,000 or so clones, about 93% appearing once. This specimen was CD4+ or CD8+ T cells sorted from blood, taken in a trial of the OX40 agonist ivuxolimab. These receptors came from an adult with an advanced solid tumor such as melanoma, head and neck, liver or kidney cancer.

The chain couples TRBV19 to TRBJ2-1; D may match TRBD1 or TRBD2 (5 bases each). The CDR3 is 19 amino acids. CDR1 LNHDA and CDR2 SQIVND come from the germline V gene (reference sequence). V lost 0 bases and J 0 bases, leaving 18 bases between the germline ends. Here the CDR3 DNA reads TGTGCCAGTAGTATAGATCCCCCCGGGGCGCCGAGCTCCTACAATGAGCAGTTCTTC. It codes for CASSIDPPGAPSSYNEQFF.

This clone was counted only a few times. The rearrangement uses TRBV7-9 and TRBJ2-7; D might be TRBD2 (6 bases). Germline loops: CDR1 SEHNR, CDR2 FQNEAQ (reference sequence). V lost 5 bases, J lost 0 bases, and 11 bases lay in between. The CDR3 contains 14 residues. DNA of the CDR3: TGTGCCAGCAGCCGGGCGGGGAGCTCCTACGAGCAGTACTTC. Translating it yields CASSRAGSSYEQYF. Full variable domain (remainder filled in from reference TRBV7-9 and TRBJ2-7): DTGVSQNPRHKITKRGQNVTFRCDPISEHNRLYWYRQTLGQGPEFLTYFQNEAQLEKSRLLSDRFSAERPKGSFSTLEIQRTEQGDSAMYLCASSRAGSSYEQYFGPGTRLTVT.

The chain recombines TRBV5-8 with TRBJ2-7; D remains unclear. The V and J ends lost 1 base and 1 base respectively, with 12 bases between them. CDR1 is SGHTS, CDR2 YDEGEE, per germline. The CDR3 runs to 15 residues. CDR3 in amino acids: CASSLLGIQSYEQYF. The CDR3 coding sequence is TGTGCCAGCAGCTTGCTAGGGATACAATCCTACGAGCAGTACTTC.

This clone has only a few counts. The chain uses TRBV18 and TRBJ1-1; 9 nucleotides align to TRBD1. Losses at the gene ends were 3 bases for V and 3 bases for J; bases not matched to a gene: 8. This CDR3 is 16 amino acids long. Germline values: CDR1 KGHSH, CDR2 LQKENI. CDR3 sequence: CASSPVQGALDTEAFF. CDR3 coding DNA: TGTGCCAGCTCACCTGTACAGGGGGCGCTGGACACTGAAGCTTTCTTT.

The chain couples TRBV5-1 to TRBJ2-3; either TRBD1 or TRBD2 may fit D (6 bases each). The CDR3 extends over 14 amino acids. Germline-derived CDR1 and CDR2 are SGHRS and YFSETQ. V was clipped by 5 bases and J by 0 bases, with 10 bases between them. Here the CDR3 reads CASRGGISTDTQYF. The CDR3 bases are TGCGCCAGCAGAGGGGGGATCAGCACAGATACGCAGTATTTT.

The chain recombines TRBV4-1 with TRBJ2-2; 7 bases are shared with TRBD1. Trimming cost V 4 bases and J 8 bases; bases outside gene matches: 10. This CDR3 is built from 15 residues. Germline V gene lookup returns CDR1 MGHRA and CDR2 YSYEKL. CDR3 loop: CASSPGQVLSGELFF. CDR3 coding DNA: TGCGCCAGCAGCCCCGGACAGGTACTTTCGGGGGAGCTGTTTTTT.

The chain joins TRBV4-1 to TRBJ1-2; possible D gene TRBD1, 5 bases. This CDR3 comprises 16 residues. With 6 bases removed from V and 8 bases from J, the gap between germline ends came to 25 bases. Germline CDR1 MGHRA, CDR2 YSYEKL. The CDR3 region is CASSQMTAEVLRGYTF. The CDR3, as DNA: TGCGCCAGCAGTCAGATGACAGCGGAAGTGTTGCGAGGCTACACCTTC.

The chain recombines TRBV28 with TRBJ1-5, with D tentatively TRBD1 (5 bases). V dropped 2 bases and J dropped 0 bases, with 17 bases sitting between them. Per the germline V gene, CDR1 is MDHEN and CDR2 is SYDVKM. This CDR3 is built from 18 residues. CDR3 DNA sequence: TGTGCCAGCAGTTTAGTGGGTGCCAGGGTGGATAGCAATCAGCCCCAGCATTTT. Its protein product is CASSLVGARVDSNQPQHF.

This chain joins TRBV28 and TRBJ2-7; D might be TRBD2 (5 bases). V lost 8 bases, J lost 6 bases, and 20 bases lay in between. Per the germline V gene, CDR1 is MDHEN and CDR2 is SYDVKM. CDR3 length: 14 amino acids. The CDR3, as DNA: TGTGCCAGCGGAGCGCTGGAGGTTGCGCTCGAGCAGTACTTC. It is translated as CASGALEVALEQYF.

The chain joins TRBV19 to TRBJ2-7, with 9 positions matching TRBD2. Germline assignment: CDR1 LNHDA and CDR2 SQIVND (reference sequence). This CDR3 comprises 14 residues. Trimming removed 4 bases from V and 6 bases from J; junction bases left unmatched: 7. DNA of the CDR3: TGTGCCAGTAGTACCCTAGCGGGAATAGGCGAGCAGTACTTC. It translates to CASSTLAGIGEQYF.

This chain links TRBV19 with TRBJ2-1; 8 bases are shared with TRBD1. The CDR3 runs 15 residues. Germline V CDR1 and CDR2: LNHDA, SQIVND (reference sequence). The junction had 10 bases not matched to a gene; V was cut back by 10 bases and J by 2 bases. DNA of the CDR3: TGTGCCACCAAGGTGGACAGGGCGACCTACAATGAGCAGTTCTTC. The encoded protein is CATKVDRATYNEQFF. Looking up the rest from reference TRBV19 and TRBJ2-1 gives the full variable domain: DGGITQSPKYLFRKEGQNVTLSCEQNLNHDAMYWYRQDPGQGLRLIYYSQIVNDFQKGDIAEGYSVSREKKESFPLTVTSAQKNPTAFYLCATKVDRATYNEQFFGPGTRLTVL.

The chain employs TRBV9 and TRBJ1-3; D remains unclear. Trimming took off 0 bases at V and 1 base at J, with 2 bases between the two ends. CDR3 length: 13 residues. Germline CDR1 SGDLS, CDR2 YYNGEE. CDR3 in DNA: TGTGCCAGCAGCGTAGGATCTGGAAACACCATATATTTT. Translated, it gives CASSVGSGNTIYF.

The V call is TRBV6-5, the J call TRBJ2-7; 9 bases agree with TRBD2. This CDR3 has 15 amino acids. Germline-derived CDR1 and CDR2 are MNHEY and SVGAGI. V dropped 6 bases and J dropped 1; count of bases not matched to a gene: 7. CDR3 sequence: CASSRDAGGSYEQYF. The CDR3 region has the DNA TGTGCCAGCAGCCGTGATGCGGGAGGGTCCTACGAGCAGTACTTC.

In its sample, this clone was seen once. The chain employs TRBV27 and TRBJ2-2, with TRBD2 identical over 9 bases. This CDR3 contains 16 residues. The trim removed 4 bases at V and 7 bases at J, leaving 10 bases unmatched. Germline lookup yields CDR1 MNHEY and CDR2 SMNVEV (reference sequence). CDR3 in DNA: TGTGCCAGCAGTTACGGGGCTAGCGGGACCTACGGGGAGCTGTTTTTT. This sequence encodes CASSYGASGTYGELFF.

The rearrangement uses TRBV5-4 and TRBJ2-5; D not resolved. Per the germline V gene, CDR1 is SGHNT and CDR2 is YYREEE (reference sequence). The CDR3 is 13 amino acids. Trimming took 0 bases from V and 3 from J, leaving 6 bases between them. The DNA for the CDR3 is TGTGCCAGCAGCTTGGTGTCCGAAGAGACCCAGTACTTC. Its translation: CASSLVSEETQYF.

V usage is TRBV28 and J usage is TRBJ1-6, with 9 bases that match TRBD1. From germline, CDR1 is MDHEN and CDR2 SYDVKM. Trimming at V came to 7 bases and at J to 9 bases, leaving 10 bases not matched to a gene. This CDR3 is 15 amino acids long. CDR3 protein: CASNYRDRVRSPLHF. In DNA form, the CDR3 reads TGTGCCAGCAACTACCGGGACAGGGTTCGTTCACCCCTCCACTTT.

The rearrangement links TRBV10-3 to TRBJ2-1; perhaps TRBD1 as D (6 bases). V lost 6 bases to trimming and J lost 5 bases, with 8 bases between them. Germline CDR1 is ENHRY and CDR2 is SYGVKD. The length of the CDR3 is 12 residues. CDR3 sequence (DNA): TGTGCCATCAGGGACAGCAACAATGAGCAGTTCTTC. This codes for CAIRDSNNEQFF.

The chain combines TRBV9 with TRBJ2-5, with D perhaps matching TRBD2 (6 bases). Trimming removed 2 bases at V and 5 bases at J, with 16 bases between. Germline CDR1 is SGDLS and CDR2 is YYNGEE. The CDR3 totals 15 residues. The CDR3 coding sequence is TGTGCCAGCAGCGTTGCCGGCGGGATATCTGAGACCCAGTACTTC. This sequence encodes CASSVAGGISETQYF.

The gene calls are TRBV7-9 and TRBJ1-2, with D perhaps matching TRBD1 (5 bases). Germline CDR1 and CDR2: SEHNR and FQNEAQ (reference sequence). The CDR3 runs 14 residues. The germline V and J ends were trimmed by 5 bases and 8 bases, with 18 bases remaining between them. This CDR3 reads CASSPRTQSRGYTF. The CDR3 DNA is TGTGCCAGCAGCCCCCGGACACAAAGTAGGGGCTACACCTTC.

The chain combines TRBV5-6 with TRBJ2-1; 8 bases match TRBD2. After removal of 0 bases from V and 5 bases from J, the junction contained 7 bases not matched to a gene. There are 16 residues in the CDR3. Germline CDR1 reads SGHDT; CDR2 reads YYEEEE. The CDR3 region is CASSLGAGGGDNEQFF. The CDR3 DNA is TGTGCCAGCAGCTTGGGTGCGGGAGGTGGGGACAATGAGCAGTTCTTC.

In this sample, this clone turned up once. The chain is built from TRBV7-9 and TRBJ2-1, with D perhaps matching TRBD1 (6 bases). V was trimmed by 5 bases and J by 4 bases, leaving 15 bases between them. In germline, CDR1 is SEHNR, CDR2 FQNEAQ (reference sequence). CDR3 size: 15 residues. The DNA for the CDR3 is TGTGCCAGCAGCCTACCGGGACACGAATACAATGAGCAGTTCTTC. The encoded protein is CASSLPGHEYNEQFF.

A single count supports this clone. The V call is TRBV29-1, the J call TRBJ2-3; D might be TRBD2 (6 bases). This CDR3 is 15 amino acids long. Germline assignment: CDR1 SQVTM and CDR2 ANQGSEA. The V gene lost 3 bases and the J gene lost 0 bases, with 13 bases spanning the gap. The CDR3 bases are TGCAGCGTTGATGGCGCTAGCGAGAGCACAGATACGCAGTATTTT. It codes for CSVDGASESTDTQYF.

This clone occurred once. V and J are TRBV29-1 and TRBJ2-3, with no clear D. Trimming removed 6 bases from V and 7 bases from J, with 17 bases in between. Germline-derived CDR1 and CDR2 are SQVTM and ANQGSEA. This CDR3 has 13 amino acids. In nucleotides, the CDR3 is TGCAGCGTGGATGGAGTAGGCTCCTATACGCAGTATTTT. Protein: CSVDGVGSYTQYF.

The gene calls are TRBV7-9 and TRBJ2-6, with D perhaps TRBD2 (6 bases). In germline, CDR1 is SEHNR, CDR2 FQNEAQ (reference sequence). Trimming pared 5 bases from V and 0 bases from J, leaving 11 bases between. The CDR3 is made up of 16 amino acids. The CDR3 nucleotides are TGTGCCAGCAGCCAGGGACTTAGCTCTGGGGCCAACGTCCTGACTTTC. It specifies CASSQGLSSGANVLTF.